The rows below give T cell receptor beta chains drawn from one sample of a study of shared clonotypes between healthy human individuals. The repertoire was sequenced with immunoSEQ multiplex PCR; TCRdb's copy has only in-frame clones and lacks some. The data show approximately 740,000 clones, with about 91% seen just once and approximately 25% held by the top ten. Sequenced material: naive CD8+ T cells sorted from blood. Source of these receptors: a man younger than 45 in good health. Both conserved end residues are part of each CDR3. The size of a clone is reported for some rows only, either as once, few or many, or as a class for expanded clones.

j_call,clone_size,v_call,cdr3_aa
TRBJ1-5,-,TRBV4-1,CASSQAITGFNQPQHF
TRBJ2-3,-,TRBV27,CASSFPGHTDTQYF
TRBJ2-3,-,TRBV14,CASSRLAASTDTQYF
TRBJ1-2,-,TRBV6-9,CASSYLSPGQGNYGYTF
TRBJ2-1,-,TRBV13,CASSPGGAGYNEQFF
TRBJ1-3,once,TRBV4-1,CASSQDRVPGNTIYF
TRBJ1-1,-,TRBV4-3,CASSQGTGETEAFF
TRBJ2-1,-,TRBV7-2,CASSAGTFFYNEQFF
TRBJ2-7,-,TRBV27,CASSSPRFSESYEQYF
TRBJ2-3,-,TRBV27,CASSLYQTDTQYF
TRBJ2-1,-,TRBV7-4,CASLPHEQFF
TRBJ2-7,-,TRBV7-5,CVRSSFPGWGYEQYF
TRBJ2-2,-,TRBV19,CASSILSTGELFF
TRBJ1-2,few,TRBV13,CASRPFGPAYGYTF
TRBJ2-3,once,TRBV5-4,CASSHIETVTDTQYF
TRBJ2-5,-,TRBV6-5,CASSRRGSWETQYF
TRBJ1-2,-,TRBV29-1,CSVVDSGAYGYTF
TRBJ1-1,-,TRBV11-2,CASSPLTGLAEAFF
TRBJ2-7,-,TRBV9,CASSVRAGVGYEQYF
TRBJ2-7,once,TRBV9,CASSPVKQARLYEQYF
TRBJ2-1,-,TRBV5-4,CASSARLADEQFF
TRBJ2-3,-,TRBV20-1,CSGGRDTQYF
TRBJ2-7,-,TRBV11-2,CASSPGGTRVQFGEQYF
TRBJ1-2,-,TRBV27,CASSKLGQGLYGYTF
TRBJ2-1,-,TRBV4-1,CASSQVGETNLYNEQFF
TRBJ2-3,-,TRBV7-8,CASSSLGQAETDTQYF